The sequence of this T cell receptor (beta chain) was determined in a study of shared clonotypes between healthy human individuals. Study conclusions and caveats: Investigators collected only blood, and repertoires in tissues likely differ. The donor pool, a small one, limited the genetic and exposure-history diversity represented. For sorted subsets, rarefaction showed incomplete sequencing despite large depth.

Using about 220 ng DNA, some 30,000 T cell genomes, the sorted-subset replicate PCRs were run. Clones were sequenced by immunoSEQ multiplex PCR, and TCRdb holds only the in-frame ones, with some missing. The table has about 2.1 million clones, just under 95% seen once. Germline assignment: CDR1 LNHDA and CDR2 SQIVND (reference sequence). V gave up 5 bases and J gave up 6 bases, with 13 bases separating them. The CDR3 has 13 residues. There are a few counts of this clone. Its antigen is not identified. The naive CD8 population came from CD45RO-negative cells selected for CCR7, without terminally differentiated effector memory CD45RA+ cells.

Sequencing used naive CD8+ T cells from PBMCs. The clonotype comes from a man aged 18 to 30 in good health. Some clones in this sample may be carry-over from other donors' samples. The genes are TRBV19 and TRBJ1-1, with D perhaps TRBD1 (5 bases). CDR3 protein: CASSQTESAEAFF. The CDR3 DNA reads TGTGCCAGTAGTCAGACAGAGAGCGCTGAAGCTTTCTTT.